The 15 T cell receptor beta chains reported below all come from one sample, sequenced in a study of Graves' ophthalmopathy and Graves' hyperthyroidism. From RNA, the CDR3 regions of TCR beta chains were amplified and sequenced. An initial RT-PCR round employing HTBI primers preceded a second-round multiplex PCR. TCRdb ran MiXCR on the multiplex PCR reads and lists one entry per CDR3 protein. Among fewer than 650,000 distinct CDR3 sequences, over 20% were seen once, and the ten largest hold around 6.5%. The material sequenced was peripheral blood. These receptors were obtained from a woman between 18 and 29 years old with stable Graves' hyperthyroidism. Some clones in this sample may be carry-over from other donors' samples.

V is TRBV27 and J is TRBJ2-5; D call uncertain. This CDR3 has 15 amino acids. Germline V gene data show CDR1 as MNHEY and CDR2 as SMNVEV (reference sequence). The germline V and J ends were trimmed by 6 bases and 3 bases, with 17 bases remaining between them. The CDR3 region is CASRDDGRAEETQYF. In nucleotides, the CDR3 is TGTGCCAGCAGAGACGACGGTAGAGCCGAAGAGACCCAGTACTTC.

Only one count was recorded for this clonotype. This chain uses TRBV18 with TRBJ2-5; no definite D call. V lost 3 bases and J 1 base, leaving 12 bases between the germline ends. This CDR3 spans 15 amino acids. Looked up from germline, CDR1 is KGHSH and CDR2 is LQKENI. The CDR3 protein is CASSPLPASQETQYF. The DNA for the CDR3 is TGTGCCAGCTCACCCCTCCCTGCCAGCCAAGAGACCCAGTACTTC.

This clonotype was detected ten times or more. V is TRBV13 and J is TRBJ1-2, with TRBD1 as a possible D gene (5 bases). Germline CDR1 is PRHDT and CDR2 is FYEKMQ (reference sequence). V dropped 6 bases and J dropped 1 base, with 15 bases sitting between them. The CDR3 is made up of 15 amino acids. CDR3 protein: CASSSEGEGNYGYTF. The CDR3 DNA reads as TGTGCCAGCAGTTCGGAAGGGGAGGGTAACTATGGCTACACCTTC.

This clonotype was recorded at least ten times. The gene calls are TRBV6-1 and TRBJ2-7; D is tentatively TRBD1 or TRBD2 (5 bases each). V was shortened by 4 bases and J by 0 bases, with 10 bases between the two germline ends. CDR1 is MNHNS and CDR2 is SASEGT in the germline V gene. The CDR3 loop spans 14 amino acids. The CDR3 nucleotides read TGTGCCAGCAGTGGTCGGGACCCCTCCTACGAGCAGTACTTC. Translation: CASSGRDPSYEQYF.

This clonotype occurred many times. The chain recombines TRBV6-2 or TRBV6-3 with TRBJ2-7; D tentatively fits TRBD1 or TRBD2 (5 bases each). Germline CDR1 MNHEY, CDR2 SVGEGT. Trimming cost V 2 bases and J 0 bases, with 14 bases left between them. This CDR3 has 16 amino acids. This chain's CDR3 is CASSYGEGTLSYEQYF. The DNA for the CDR3 is TGTGCCAGCAGTTACGGTGAGGGGACCCTCTCCTACGAGCAGTACTTC.

This clonotype was seen many times. CDR3 sequence (DNA): TGTGCCAGCAGTGAACTCGGGACCCAGTACTTC. Its protein is CASSELGTQYF. The chain combines TRBV6-1 with TRBJ2-5; D is unclear. The CDR3 loop spans 11 amino acids. Trimming removed 2 bases at V and 7 bases at J, with 5 bases between. Looked up from germline, CDR1 is MNHNS and CDR2 is SASEGT.

This clonotype was seen at least ten times. The J gene is TRBJ1-2, the V gene TRBV6-5; no clear D. There are 14 residues in the CDR3. Trimming shortened V by 5 bases and J by 2 bases, and 12 bases separated the two germline ends. Germline V gives CDR1 MNHEY, CDR2 SVGAGI. This CDR3 reads CASSPYDTNYGYTF. In nucleotides, the CDR3 is TGTGCCAGCAGTCCCTACGATACCAACTATGGCTACACCTTC.

The chain links TRBV6-1 to TRBJ2-6; a weak D match, TRBD2 (6 bases). This CDR3 region has 15 residues. The V gene's germline CDR1 is MNHNS and CDR2 SASEGT. The V end lost 4 bases, the J end lost 1 base, and 8 bases lay between the germline ends. The CDR3 protein is CASSGRGSGANVLTF. The CDR3 DNA follows: TGTGCCAGCAGTGGCCGGGGGTCTGGGGCCAACGTCCTGACTTTC.

This clonotype was recorded many times. V usage is TRBV7-8 and J usage is TRBJ1-5; D perhaps matches TRBD1 (6 bases). The V gene's germline CDR1 is SGHVS and CDR2 FQNEAQ. Trimming removed 5 bases from V and 2 bases from J, with 22 bases in between. This CDR3 contains 18 residues. The CDR3 DNA reads as TGTGCCAGCAGCGAGAAAAGGGGAGGGGGGAAGGGCAATCAGCCCCAGCATTTT. Amino acids: CASSEKRGGGKGNQPQHF. The variable domain in full, with the rest retrieved from reference TRBV7-8 and TRBJ1-5, is GAGVSQSPRYKVAKRGQDVALRCDPISGHVSLFWYQQALGQGPEFLTYFQNEAQLDKSGLPSDRFFAERPEGSVSTLKIQRTQQEDSAVYLCASSEKRGGGKGNQPQHFGDGTRLSIL.

Ten or more counts support this clonotype. The V and J genes are TRBV6-1 and TRBJ1-2, with D unclear. The V and J ends lost 2 bases and 0 bases respectively, with 4 bases between them. This CDR3 is 13 amino acids long. Germline assignment: CDR1 MNHNS and CDR2 SASEGT. The CDR3 DNA reads as TGTGCCAGCAGTGAAATTTCTAACTATGGCTACACCTTC. It codes for CASSEISNYGYTF.

V gene TRBV2 combines with J gene TRBJ1-1; D not resolved. The CDR3 covers 13 residues. Trimming removed 5 bases at V and 6 bases at J, with 13 bases between. Germline V lookup: CDR1 SNHLY, CDR2 FYNNEI. The CDR3 bases are TGTGCCAGCAGTTATAATCACGGGGCTGAAGCTTTCTTT. Its protein product is CASSYNHGAEAFF.

The chain recombines TRBV28 with TRBJ1-5; tentatively, D is TRBD1 (6 bases). This CDR3 spans 16 amino acids. V lost 5 bases and J lost 2, with 16 bases in between. CDR1 is MDHEN, CDR2 SYDVKM, per germline. CDR3 region: CASSTPRGKGNQPQHF. The CDR3, as DNA: TGTGCCAGCAGTACTCCCAGGGGAAAGGGCAATCAGCCCCAGCATTTT.

This clonotype occurred many times. This chain uses TRBV12-3 or TRBV12-4 with TRBJ1-2; D uncertain. CDR3 length: 13 amino acids. Trimming shortened V by 2 bases and J by 5 bases, and 9 bases separated the two germline ends. The CDR3 bases are TGTGCCAGCAGTTTAATTGGGGATTATGGCTACACCTTC. It codes for CASSLIGDYGYTF.

V usage is TRBV28 and J usage is TRBJ2-7; D uncertain. CDR3 size: 15 residues. Trimming removed 2 bases from V and 2 bases from J, with 13 bases in between. CDR1 is MDHEN, CDR2 SYDVKM, per germline. The CDR3 loop is CASSLRAAGPYEQYF. CDR3 nucleotide sequence: TGTGCCAGCAGTTTAAGGGCTGCAGGACCCTACGAGCAGTACTTC.

This clonotype has at least ten counts. This sequence joins TRBV19 and TRBJ1-5; TRBD1 might be the D (6 bases). The CDR3 runs 14 residues. Per the germline V gene, CDR1 is LNHDA and CDR2 is SQIVND (reference sequence). V lost 5 bases, J lost 4 bases, and 12 bases lay in between. CDR3 sequence (DNA): TGTGCCAGTAGTCAGAGGGGGTATAATCAGCCCCAGCATTTT. It is translated as CASSQRGYNQPQHF. Drawing the rest from reference TRBV19 and TRBJ1-5, the complete variable domain is DGGITQSPKYLFRKEGQNVTLSCEQNLNHDAMYWYRQDPGQGLRLIYYSQIVNDFQKGDIAEGYSVSREKKESFPLTVTSAQKNPTAFYLCASSQRGYNQPQHFGDGTRLSIL.